A selection of T cell receptor beta chains follows, all from one sample in a study of blood T cell repertoires in COVID-19. The protocol was immunoSEQ multiplex PCR, while the TCRdb copy is restricted to in-frame clones and leaves out a portion. Seen here are about 290,000 clones, around four fifths observed once, and the top ten hold around 4.1%. Sequencing was performed on peripheral blood. These receptors were obtained from a woman in her forties or fifties with active or convalescent COVID-19. Both conserved end residues are part of each CDR3. Each record gives: D gene, J gene, V gene, clone size, CDR3 length, CDR3 protein, CDR3 DNA. The D gene is left open where the match is weak. Only some rows state a clone size, as once, few, many or a class for expanded clones.

. | TRBJ2-1 | TRBV7-9 | . | 14 | CASRFGSSYNEQFF | TGTGCCAGCAGGTTCGGGAGCTCCTACAATGAGCAGTTCTTC
TRBD2 | TRBJ2-3 | TRBV5-8 | many | 16 | CASSPRLAASTDTQYF | TGTGCCAGCAGCCCCCGACTAGCGGCTAGCACAGATACGCAGTATTTT
TRBD2 | TRBJ2-1 | TRBV3-1/TRBV3-2 | . | 20 | CASSQVLGLAGDMEYNEQFF | TGTGCCAGCAGCCAAGTGTTGGGACTAGCGGGAGATATGGAATACAATGAGCAGTTCTTC
TRBD2 | TRBJ2-1 | TRBV27 | . | 17 | CATGRTSGIPVYNEQFF | TGTGCCACCGGAAGGACTAGCGGCATACCCGTCTACAATGAGCAGTTCTTC
. | TRBJ1-2 | TRBV7-2 | . | 15 | CASGLDVRTNYGYTF | TGTGCCAGCGGCTTAGATGTCAGGACTAACTATGGTTACACCTTC
. | TRBJ1-6 | TRBV30 | . | 18 | CAWSVGRFPSVNNSPLHF | TGTGCCTGGAGTGTCGGCAGGTTCCCCTCAGTGAATAATTCACCCCTCCACTTT
. | TRBJ1-5 | TRBV3-1/TRBV3-2 | . | 13 | CASSQDSGQPQHF | TGTGCCAGCAGCCAAGATTCCGGTCAGCCCCAGCATTTT
. | TRBJ2-1 | TRBV30 | . | 14 | CAWSAGKLYNEQFF | TGTGCCTGGAGCGCGGGGAAGCTTTACAATGAGCAGTTCTTC
. | TRBJ2-7 | TRBV15 | . | 14 | CATSISPSVYEQYF | TGTGCCACCAGCATAAGTCCTAGCGTATACGAGCAGTACTTC
TRBD1 | TRBJ1-1 | TRBV2 | . | 13 | CANRQGMNTEAFF | TGTGCCAACCGACAGGGTATGAACACTGAAGCTTTCTTT
. | TRBJ1-2 | TRBV2 | . | 12 | CASSLDSYGYTF | TGTGCCAGCAGTTTGGACAGCTATGGCTACACCTTC